This T cell receptor (beta chain) was sequenced for a study of cytomegalovirus exposure and HLA in healthy donors. Study-level findings and limits: A further, later analysis showed that HLA-associated TCR beta chains (compared with equally common others) were more clonally expanded.

Worth noting for this clone: The antigen remains unidentified.

V was trimmed by 5 bases and J by 1 base, leaving 10 bases between them. The V gene's germline CDR1 is SGHNT and CDR2 YENEEA. CDR3 length: 14 residues. A multiplex PCR was run with 60 Vbeta primers and 13 Jbeta primers. Assay: immunoSEQ multiplex PCR; the TCRdb copy retains only in-frame clones and omits some. The profile shows roughly 130,000 clones, 73% of them singletons. V is TRBV11-3 and J is TRBJ2-3; tentatively, D is TRBD1 (6 bases). This TCR derives from a woman in her thirties or forties in good health and CMV-seronegative. Input material: PBMCs. Here the CDR3 DNA reads TGTGCCAGCAGCCAGGGGCGAGGCACAGATACGCAGTATTTT. This translates into CASSQGRGTDTQYF.